The clone carrying this T cell receptor beta chain showed up many times. Its specificity is not known. This record belongs to a study of T cells in Graves' hyperthyroidism and ophthalmopathy. Study information: Staff took peripheral blood when the initial diagnosis was made, before any treatment began.

General study results and limits: Researchers found most expanded thyroid clonotypes above 0.001 in blood as well. Separating ophthalmopathy from stable hyperthyroidism was achieved by a 13 V-J model.

Trimming cost V 0 bases and J 12 bases; bases outside gene matches: 8. Germline V gene lookup returns CDR1 DFQATT and CDR2 SNEGSKA (reference sequence). The length of the CDR3 is 13 residues. From RNA transcripts, TCR beta CDR3 regions were amplified. The HTBI primer set was used in a first-round RT-PCR of the TCR CDR3. MiXCR, run by TCRdb on the multiplex PCR reads, gives a single entry per CDR3 protein. The sample holds approximately 350,000 distinct CDR3 sequences, over 12% seen once. Duration under 3 months, a NOSPECS grade of at least 4, and a Clinical Activity Score of at least 3 characterized the ophthalmopathy patients.

V and J are TRBV20-1 and TRBJ1-1; 9 positions match TRBD1. The sequencing input was blood. The clonotype originates from a woman aged 55 to 70 with Graves' ophthalmopathy. In DNA, the CDR3 is TGCAGTGCTAGAGATAACGGGGACAGGGTAACTTTCTTT. Translation: CSARDNGDRVTFF.